This T cell receptor beta chain was observed in a study of patients and donors after allogeneic stem cell transplantation (dated by TCRdb to 2018 to 2020). Library preparation used RT-PCR. Instrument used: NextSeq 550. TCRdb reworked the public reads: Q25 trimming with fastp, MiXCR clone assembly, productive beta chains retained. When rows share a CDR3 protein, they turn into one entry using the most common DNA and genes. The sample includes 150,000 to 200,000 distinct CDR3 sequences, with less than 45% observed a single time. The ten largest clones represent about 35% of the sample. The CDR3 runs 14 residues from the cysteine to the phenylalanine. The read is trimmed to its CDR3 DNA, 42 bases read in frame from base 1. V and J are truncated by 6 bases and 3 bases respectively, leaving an intervening sequence of 11 bases. Concerning this clonotype itself: Its specific antigen is unknown. Nothing much larger sits one base from this clone, and base qualities are not available.

The source of this sequence is a human donor who was either an allogeneic HSCT recipient or a stem cell or donor lymphocyte infusion donor (not recorded which). It is not recorded whose cells these are; they may come from a transplant donor. Sequenced material: blood, either unsorted or a sorted T cell fraction (not recorded which). The rearranged segments are TRBV12-3 or TRBV12-4 and TRBJ2-2; tentative D gene TRBD1, with 6 bases matching. The nucleotides read TGTGCCAGCAGGCCGGGACATTACACCGGGGAGCTGTTTTTT. It translates to CASRPGHYTGELFF.